A selection of T cell receptor beta chains follows, all from one sample in a study of prognosis after radiotherapy for stage I lung cancer. TCRdb re-called the multiplex PCR reads through MiXCR, storing one row per CDR3 protein. The sample has 20,000 to 30,000 distinct CDR3 sequences, more than 35% seen once. Material: PBMCs, obtained before or after stereotactic body radiation therapy (not recorded which). Every receptor here comes from a donor aged 50 or older with non-small cell lung cancer. The CDR3 runs from the conserved cysteine through the conserved F or W. Each record gives: CDR3 DNA, CDR3 protein, V gene, J gene, clone size, D gene. D genes are given only for firm matches. A row's size may be missing; if present it is once, few, many or a size class.

TGTGCCAGCAGCCCCGGGACTCAGCCTAGCACAGATACGCAGTATTTT	CASSPGTQPSTDTQYF	TRBV7-2	TRBJ2-3	few	.
TGCAGTGCTAGGAGGGTCGTGGAGGTCGAAGCTTTCTTT	CSARRVVEVEAFF	TRBV20-1	TRBJ1-1	many	.
TGCGCCAGCAGCTTGGGCTCCAGGGGGTCCTACGAGCAGTACTTC	CASSLGSRGSYEQYF	TRBV5-1	TRBJ2-7	once	TRBD1
TGTGCCAGCAGTCCGACCCCAAGGACCTACGAGCAGTACTTC	CASSPTPRTYEQYF	TRBV27	TRBJ2-7	.	.
TGTGCCAGTAGCTACCCCCACCGCGACAACGAGCAGTACTTC	CASSYPHRDNEQYF	TRBV19	TRBJ2-7	.	.
TGTGCCTGGAGTCCCGACTACCGGGGCAACAATGAGCAGTTCTTC	CAWSPDYRGNNEQFF	TRBV30	TRBJ2-1	many	.
TGCGCCAGCAGCCCGGACGGGGGGGGTGGAACCGGGGAGCTGTTTTTT	CASSPDGGGGTGELFF	TRBV5-1	TRBJ2-2	.	TRBD2
TGTGCCAGCACCCCGGGAGACCTCAGGGAGACCCAGTACTTC	CASTPGDLRETQYF	TRBV7-2	TRBJ2-5	many	.
TGTGCCAGCAGCGCCTCCCGGGACTATCGGTACAGTGAGCAGTTCTTC	CASSASRDYRYSEQFF	TRBV7-3	TRBJ2-1	.	TRBD2
TGTGCCAGCAGCCCCTGGGACAGGGATTCAGATACGCAGTATTTT	CASSPWDRDSDTQYF	TRBV5-6	TRBJ2-3	many	TRBD1
TGTGCCAGCTCACCTCCAGGGTCTTCTGGGGCCAACGTCCTGACTTTC	CASSPPGSSGANVLTF	TRBV18	TRBJ2-6	many	.
TGTGCCAGCAGCGTAGCTGGGAGAAGCGAGCAGTACTTC	CASSVAGRSEQYF	TRBV9	TRBJ2-7	many	.
TGTGCCATCAGTAACGCCAGGGGGTTCGGGGAGCTGTTTTTT	CAISNARGFGELFF	TRBV10-3	TRBJ2-2	once	TRBD1
TGTGCCAGTAGTGGGGCTTGGGGGGCCTACGAGCAGTACTTC	CASSGAWGAYEQYF	TRBV19	TRBJ2-7	medium-sized	.
TGTGCCAGCAGGAAGCGGGGGACTGACTATGGCTACACCTTC	CASRKRGTDYGYTF	TRBV12-3/TRBV12-4	TRBJ1-2	.	.
TGTGCCAGCACCCCTCTAGGCAGGACCTCCTACAATGAGCAGTTCTTC	CASTPLGRTSYNEQFF	TRBV27	TRBJ2-1	medium-sized	.
TGTGCCAGCAGCTTAGCTGCGAACACCGGGGAGCTGTTTTTT	CASSLAANTGELFF	TRBV7-6	TRBJ2-2	.	.
TGTGCCAGCAGTGAATCCGGGACAGGGAGGTTCTGGGCTTTCTTT	CASSESGTGRFWAFF	TRBV6-1	TRBJ1-1	.	TRBD1
TGTGCCTGGAGTCCCCGGGGTCTAGCGGGTGCCGGGGAGCTGTTTTTT	CAWSPRGLAGAGELFF	TRBV30	TRBJ2-2	few	TRBD2
TGTGCTAGTGGTCCTAGGGGGGGGCAACTTTCCACTGAAGCTTTCTTT	CASGPRGGQLSTEAFF	TRBV12-5	TRBJ1-1	many	.
TGCGCCAGCAGCTTGCAACAGATAAAGAACAATGAGCAGTTCTTC	CASSLQQIKNNEQFF	TRBV5-1	TRBJ2-1	few	.
TGTGCCAGCAGCATGGGACTAGTCTACGAGCAGTACTTC	CASSMGLVYEQYF	TRBV7-9	TRBJ2-7	many	TRBD2
TGTGCCTCTCGGGGCAGGGGCCCAAACGGCTATGGCTACACCTTC	CASRGRGPNGYGYTF	TRBV10-3	TRBJ1-2	many	.
TGCAGTGCTAGATATCGGGGACTAGCGGAAGCTATCACAGATACGCAGTATTTT	CSARYRGLAEAITDTQYF	TRBV20-1	TRBJ2-3	once	TRBD2
TGTGCCAGCAGCTTAACAGGGCTCCGTGAAGCTTTCTTT	CASSLTGLREAFF	TRBV7-3	TRBJ1-1	few	.
TGTGCCATCCCATGCGGGGGGGCAGATACGCAGTATTTT	CAIPCGGADTQYF	TRBV11-3	TRBJ2-3	many	TRBD2
TGTGCCAGCAGTGAAAGGAGTACCGGGACAGTTAACAACTATGGCTACACCTTC	CASSERSTGTVNNYGYTF	TRBV6-1	TRBJ1-2	.	TRBD1
TGTGCCAGCTCACCCCGGGGGGGGGACACTGAAGCTTTCTTT	CASSPRGGDTEAFF	TRBV18	TRBJ1-1	.	.
TGCAGTGCTAGTGCCCAGGGCGCGAACACCGGGGAGCTGTTTTTT	CSASAQGANTGELFF	TRBV20-1	TRBJ2-2	many	.
TGTGCCAGCAGTTTGGCCGGACACTTGAACACCGGGGAGCTGTTTTTT	CASSLAGHLNTGELFF	TRBV12-3/TRBV12-4	TRBJ2-2	.	.
TGTGCCAGCAGTTACTGGAGCAGAGGAGGCACTGAAGCTTTCTTT	CASSYWSRGGTEAFF	TRBV6-2/TRBV6-3	TRBJ1-1	.	.
TGCGCCAGCAGCTACGGGACTAGCGAGGATACGCAGTATTTT	CASSYGTSEDTQYF	TRBV5-1	TRBJ2-3	medium-sized	TRBD2
TGTGCCAGCAGCGTAGGGGGGACAGGCGGGTATGGCTACACCTTC	CASSVGGTGGYGYTF	TRBV9	TRBJ1-2	few	TRBD1
TGTGCCAGCAAAAGTACATCCATGGGAGATACGCAGTATTTT	CASKSTSMGDTQYF	TRBV2	TRBJ2-3	.	.
TGTGCCAGCAGTTACGCGGGGACGGGGGGCGAGACCCAGTACTTC	CASSYAGTGGETQYF	TRBV6-9	TRBJ2-5	many	.
TGTGCCACCAGCATCACAGGTTACGAGCAGTACTTC	CATSITGYEQYF	TRBV15	TRBJ2-7	many	.
TGTGCCAGCAGTTCAGGACAGGGGTGGGGAGAGACCCAGTACTTC	CASSSGQGWGETQYF	TRBV27	TRBJ2-5	many	TRBD1
TGCAGTGCCCGGGACAGGTCTCTCTCTGGAAACACCATATATTTT	CSARDRSLSGNTIYF	TRBV20-1	TRBJ1-3	many	TRBD1
TGTGCCAGCAGTTCTTACCCCTTTGGACAGGGCCGAGAAGCTTTCTTT	CASSSYPFGQGREAFF	TRBV6-2/TRBV6-3	TRBJ1-1	.	TRBD1
TGTGCCTGGAACAGTGTCTACACCTTC	CAWNSVYTF	TRBV30	TRBJ1-2	.	.
TGTGCCAGCAGTCCAGTAACGGGACAGGTCGATCCAGATACGCAGTATTTT	CASSPVTGQVDPDTQYF	TRBV4-2	TRBJ2-3	.	TRBD1